The rows below give T cell receptor beta chains drawn from one sample of a study of CD8+CD57+ T cells in acquired aplastic anemia. TCRdb ran MiXCR on the reads and lists one entry per CDR3 protein. The sample lists about 150,000 distinct CDR3 sequences, around 43% occurring once. Material: sorted CD4+, CD8+, or CD8+CD57+ T cells (not recorded which) from PBMCs. The receptors derive from a human donor with aplastic anemia. Each CDR3 is given with its conserved first and last residue. Each record gives: D gene, J gene, clone size, V gene, CDR3 DNA, CDR3 protein. A D gene is named only where the DNA matches it firmly. Only part of the rows carry a size: once, few, many, or a class if the clone is expanded.

D: NA
J: TRBJ2-7
size: many
V: TRBV10-2
DNA: TGCGCCAGCAGGGAGGGACTGACAGGCTCCTACGAGCAGTACTTC
CDR3: CASREGLTGSYEQYF

D: TRBD1
J: TRBJ1-5
size: NA
V: TRBV15
DNA: TGTGCCACCAGCAGAGCGGGGACAGGGAATCAAACCCAGCATTTT
CDR3: CATSRAGTGNQTQHF

D: TRBD1
J: TRBJ2-1
size: NA
V: TRBV20-1
DNA: TGCAGTGCTACTGTGACAGGGGGTAATGAGCAGTTCTTC
CDR3: CSATVTGGNEQFF

D: TRBD2
J: TRBJ2-3
size: NA
V: TRBV2
DNA: TGTGCCAGCAGTGAATTAGCGGGAGCATCAGATACGCAGTATTTT
CDR3: CASSELAGASDTQYF

D: NA
J: TRBJ1-2
size: many
V: TRBV20-1
DNA: TGCAGTGCTCCACTGCAGGGGTCGAGTGGCTACACCTTC
CDR3: CSAPLQGSSGYTF

D: NA
J: TRBJ1-5
size: NA
V: TRBV3-1
DNA: TGTGCCAGCAGCCAAGATGGGGCAGGGGGCAATCAGCCCCAGCATTTT
CDR3: CASSQDGAGGNQPQHF

D: NA
J: TRBJ2-7
size: NA
V: TRBV10-3
DNA: TGTGCCATCAGTGAGCGATACGAGCAGTACTTC
CDR3: CAISERYEQYF

D: NA
J: TRBJ1-1
size: few
V: TRBV6-2/TRBV6-3
DNA: TGTGCCAGCTGCCTGCGGGGGGGCACTGAAGCTTTCTTT
CDR3: CASCLRGGTEAFF

D: TRBD2
J: TRBJ2-1
size: many
V: TRBV24-1
DNA: TGTGCCACCAGTGACTTGCTCCGACTAGCGGGAGTTCTGGGTGTTGGGAATGAGCAGTTCTTC
CDR3: CATSDLLRLAGVLGVGNEQFF

D: NA
J: TRBJ2-7
size: NA
V: TRBV4-3
DNA: TGCGCCACTTCGATAGGACGGGGGAACTACGAGCAGTACTTC
CDR3: CATSIGRGNYEQYF

D: NA
J: TRBJ2-2
size: few
V: TRBV7-3
DNA: TGTGCCAGCGGTTTAGGTGGACGTCATGGCACCGGGGAGCTGTTTTTT
CDR3: CASGLGGRHGTGELFF

D: NA
J: TRBJ1-6
size: NA
V: TRBV2
DNA: TGTGCCAGCAGCCGAGTGGCAGGGAGAGGTTCACCCCTCCACTTT
CDR3: CASSRVAGRGSPLHF

D: NA
J: TRBJ1-1
size: many
V: TRBV12-3/TRBV12-4
DNA: TGTGCCAGCAGTTTTAACCAGGGTATCAAAGCTTTCTTT
CDR3: CASSFNQGIKAFF

D: NA
J: TRBJ2-3
size: NA
V: TRBV20-1
DNA: TGCAGTGCTAGTACGGTGACTAGCACAGATACGCAGTATTTT
CDR3: CSASTVTSTDTQYF

D: TRBD1
J: TRBJ2-2
size: NA
V: TRBV6-5
DNA: TGTGCCAGCAGTTCTCCCGGGACAGCGAACACCGGGGAGCTGTTTTTT
CDR3: CASSSPGTANTGELFF

D: TRBD1
J: TRBJ1-2
size: few
V: TRBV4-3
DNA: TGCGCCAGCAGCCAAACGCTACCGGGACAGGGGGTTCTTGGCTACACCTTC
CDR3: CASSQTLPGQGVLGYTF

D: TRBD2
J: TRBJ2-3
size: NA
V: TRBV7-2
DNA: TGTGCCAGCCGATCCGGGCTAGCGGCAGATACGCAGTATTTT
CDR3: CASRSGLAADTQYF

D: NA
J: TRBJ1-3
size: NA
V: TRBV5-6
DNA: TGTACCAGTTCAACCTGGGGCCAAGGCTCTGGAAACACCATATATTTT
CDR3: CTSSTWGQGSGNTIYF

D: TRBD1
J: TRBJ1-6
size: many
V: TRBV10-3
DNA: TGTGCCATCAGCCTTACATTGGACAGGGACGATTCACCCCTCCACTTT
CDR3: CAISLTLDRDDSPLHF

D: NA
J: TRBJ1-5
size: NA
V: TRBV24-1
DNA: TGTGCCCAAATTCTTCAGGGGTATGATCAGCCCCAGCATTTT
CDR3: CAQILQGYDQPQHF

D: TRBD1
J: TRBJ1-1
size: NA
V: TRBV9
DNA: TGTGCCAGCAGCGTAGATATTCGGGACAGCACAATGAACACTGAAGCTTTCTTT
CDR3: CASSVDIRDSTMNTEAFF

D: NA
J: TRBJ2-2
size: many
V: TRBV2
DNA: TGTGCCAGCAGCAGGGGCAGGAACACCGGGGAGCTGTTTTTT
CDR3: CASSRGRNTGELFF

D: TRBD2
J: TRBJ2-3
size: few
V: TRBV20-1
DNA: TGCAGTGCTAGACTAGCGGATCGCACAGATACGCAGTATTTT
CDR3: CSARLADRTDTQYF

D: NA
J: TRBJ2-7
size: NA
V: TRBV6-2/TRBV6-3
DNA: TGTGCCACTAGGAGACGCAGAGAGTCCTACGAGCAGCACTTC
CDR3: CATRRRRESYEQHF

D: NA
J: TRBJ1-2
size: NA
V: TRBV2
DNA: TGTGCCAGCAGCCAAACCTCTCTAGGCTACACCTTC
CDR3: CASSQTSLGYTF

D: NA
J: TRBJ1-5
size: NA
V: TRBV20-1
DNA: TGCAGTGCTAGGAGGGGACTCAATCAGCCCCAGCATTTT
CDR3: CSARRGLNQPQHF

D: TRBD1
J: TRBJ2-1
size: NA
V: TRBV10-3
DNA: TGTGCCATCAGCTCGGGGACAGGGGGAACTGAGCAGTTCTTC
CDR3: CAISSGTGGTEQFF

D: NA
J: TRBJ1-3
size: NA
V: TRBV29-1
DNA: TGCAGCGTTGGACACGCTGGAAACACCATATATTTT
CDR3: CSVGHAGNTIYF

D: TRBD2
J: TRBJ2-1
size: NA
V: TRBV11-1
DNA: TGTGCCAGCAGCTTAGGACCGAGCGGGGATAACAATGAGCAGTTCTTC
CDR3: CASSLGPSGDNNEQFF

D: NA
J: TRBJ1-5
size: many
V: TRBV12-3/TRBV12-4
DNA: TGTGCCAGCAGTTTAGACAGGCGCAATCAGCCCCAGCATTTT
CDR3: CASSLDRRNQPQHF

D: NA
J: TRBJ2-1
size: NA
V: TRBV2
DNA: TGTGCCAGCAGTGAACAGTATGAGCAGTTCTTC
CDR3: CASSEQYEQFF

D: TRBD2
J: TRBJ2-3
size: few
V: TRBV24-1
DNA: TGTGCCACCAGTGATTCCCGGGGGGGAGATACGCAGTATTTT
CDR3: CATSDSRGGDTQYF

D: NA
J: TRBJ2-5
size: NA
V: TRBV7-2
DNA: TGTGCCAGCAGCTTAGTGGCAGGGACCGGGGAGACCCAGTACTTC
CDR3: CASSLVAGTGETQYF

D: NA
J: TRBJ2-5
size: many
V: TRBV19
DNA: TGTGCCAGTAGTACCCGCGGAGGGATAGAGACCCAGTACTTC
CDR3: CASSTRGGIETQYF